The 18 T cell receptor beta chains listed next were all sequenced from one sample in a study of cytomegalovirus exposure and HLA in healthy donors. 60 Vbeta and 13 Jbeta primers were used in PCR. Assay used: immunoSEQ multiplex PCR; TCRdb lists only in-frame clones, some missing. The sample shows about 41,000 clones, over 70% of them seen only once. Sample: PBMCs. These receptors were obtained from a man between 45 and 60 years old in good health and CMV-seronegative.

The V and J genes are TRBV28 and TRBJ2-1, with TRBD1 matching over 7 bases. Per germline, CDR1 MDHEN and CDR2 SYDVKM. This CDR3 comprises 15 residues. With 7 bases clipped from V and 2 bases from J, the junction kept 8 bases outside the gene matches. The CDR3 nucleotides are TGTGCCAGCAACCCACCGGGACAGACCTACAATGAGCAGTTCTTC. Its translation is CASNPPGQTYNEQFF. Combining the CDR3 with reference TRBV28 and TRBJ2-1 gives the whole variable domain DVKVTQSSRYLVKRTGEKVFLECVQDMDHENMFWYRQDPGLGLRLIYFSYDVKMKEKGDIPEGYSVSREKKERFSLILESASTNQTSMYLCASNPPGQTYNEQFFGPGTRLTVL.

The chain couples TRBV5-1 to TRBJ1-3; TRBD1 might be the D (6 bases). This CDR3 is built from 15 residues. V lost 2 bases to trimming and J lost 3 bases, with 12 bases between them. Germline values: CDR1 SGHRS, CDR2 YFSETQ. CDR3 DNA: TGCGCCAGCAGCTTCGGGACAAGCGATGGAAACACCATATATTTT. It encodes CASSFGTSDGNTIYF.

This rearrangement joins TRBV15 to TRBJ2-6; 9 bases map to TRBD1. Trimming took 5 bases from V and 0 from J; bases not matched to a gene: 11. The CDR3 is 19 residues long. From germline, CDR1 is LNHNV and CDR2 YYDKDF (reference sequence). The CDR3 DNA reads TGTGCCACCAGCGGGGGAAGGACAGGGGCTACCTCTGGGGCCAACGTCCTGACTTTC. Amino acid sequence: CATSGGRTGATSGANVLTF. The full variable domain, in which reference TRBV15 and TRBJ2-6 provide the parts outside the CDR3, is DAMVIQNPRYQVTQFGKPVTLSCSQTLNHNVMYWYQQKSSQAPKLLFHYYDKDFNNEADTPDNFQSRRPNTSFCFLDIRSPGLGDTAMYLCATSGGRTGATSGANVLTFGAGSRLTVL.

V is TRBV5-6 and J is TRBJ2-7, with D maybe TRBD1 (5 bases). The CDR3 runs to 14 residues. V was clipped by 6 bases and J by 2 bases, with 15 bases between them. Germline V lookup: CDR1 SGHDT, CDR2 YYEEEE. In nucleotides, the CDR3 is TGTGCCAGCACAAGGATTGGCAGGGCCTACGAGCAGTACTTC. Translation gives CASTRIGRAYEQYF. Combining the CDR3 with reference TRBV5-6 and TRBJ2-7 gives the whole variable domain DAGVTQSPTHLIKTRGQQVTLRCSPKSGHDTVSWYQQALGQGPQFIFQYYEEEERQRGNFPDRFSGHQFPNYSSELNVNALLLGDSALYLCASTRIGRAYEQYFGPGTRLTVT.

This chain connects TRBV6-6 to TRBJ1-5; a weak D match, TRBD1 (6 bases). The CDR3 is 16 residues long. V gave up 2 bases and J gave up 4 bases, with 15 bases separating them. CDR1 and CDR2 from the germline V gene are MNHNY and SVGAGI (reference sequence). The CDR3: CASSYDWAGVNQPQHF. The CDR3 DNA follows: TGTGCCAGCAGTTACGATTGGGCAGGGGTGAATCAGCCCCAGCATTTT.

This chain uses TRBV6-6 with TRBJ1-1; 8 nucleotides agree with TRBD1. Germline V CDR1 and CDR2: MNHNY, SVGAGI (reference sequence). Trimming removed 6 bases from V and 5 bases from J; junction bases left unmatched: 14. The CDR3 totals 16 residues. CDR3 DNA sequence: TGTGCCAGCAGAAGAGACGCCGGGACAGGAGGTACTGAAGCTTTCTTT. Encoded protein: CASRRDAGTGGTEAFF.

The CDR3 is CASALVFYEQFF. CDR3 DNA sequence: TGTGCCAGCGCTTTAGTTTTCTATGAGCAGTTCTTC. The chain joins TRBV7-8 to TRBJ2-1, with D uncertain. Germline V gives CDR1 SGHVS, CDR2 FQNEAQ. The CDR3 has 12 amino acids. V gave up 8 bases and J gave up 8 bases, with 13 bases separating them.

V gene TRBV30 combines with J gene TRBJ1-5; 10 nucleotides agree with TRBD1. CDR3 length: 17 residues. V shed 1 base and J 0 bases; nucleotides not matched to a gene: 6. Germline-derived CDR1 and CDR2 are GTSNPN and SVGIG (reference sequence). CDR3 loop: CAWSAGTGDNSNQPQHF. CDR3 bases: TGTGCCTGGAGTGCCGGGACAGGGGACAATAGCAATCAGCCCCAGCATTTT.

This chain's CDR3 is CASKLNSGRGWVNEQYF. The CDR3 DNA reads as TGCGCCAGCAAGCTGAATAGCGGGAGGGGTTGGGTAAACGAGCAGTACTTC. V usage is TRBV5-1 and J usage is TRBJ2-7; 11 bases are shared with TRBD2. This CDR3 contains 17 residues. CDR1 SGHRS and CDR2 YFSETQ come from the germline V gene. V gave up 6 bases and J gave up 5 bases; unmatched junction bases: 16.

Note on this clone: One end of the junction is discordant with germline, which a read error may explain. The chain links TRBV11-3 to TRBJ2-3; TRBD1 matches at 9 bases. The CDR3 has 14 residues. Germline CDR1 reads SGHNT; CDR2 reads YENEEA. In DNA form, the CDR3 reads TGTGCCAGCAGCTTGGACAGGGGCACTGATACGCAGTATTTT. This sequence encodes CASSLDRGTDTQYF.

CDR3 coding DNA: TGTGCCAGCAGCCCTGACAGGGGCACCGGGGAGCTGTTTTTT. Its translation: CASSPDRGTGELFF. This chain uses TRBV7-2 with TRBJ2-2, with 8 bases matching TRBD1. Trimming at V came to 5 bases and at J to 4 bases, leaving 3 bases not matched to a gene. Germline V gives CDR1 SGHTA, CDR2 FQGNSA. There are 14 residues in the CDR3.

There are a few counts of this clone. The chain carries TRBV28 and TRBJ1-2, with D unclear. Germline V CDR1 and CDR2: MDHEN, SYDVKM. The V end was cut by 6 bases, the J end by 0 bases, with 20 bases between. The length of the CDR3 is 17 residues. CDR3 loop: CASSPVGGEISNYGYTF. CDR3 in DNA: TGTGCCAGCAGCCCCGTGGGCGGGGAGATTTCTAACTATGGCTACACCTTC.

The table lists this clone with a count of one. This sequence joins TRBV4-1 and TRBJ2-7; 7 bases map to TRBD1. From germline, CDR1 is MGHRA and CDR2 YSYEKL. The CDR3 totals 15 residues. V trimming: 4 bases; J trimming: 2 bases; junction bases outside the gene matches: 8. CDR3 protein: CASSRGGEPTYEQYF. For the CDR3, the DNA is TGCGCCAGCAGCCGAGGGGGCGAACCAACCTACGAGCAGTACTTC.

This rearrangement joins TRBV28 to TRBJ2-1; D may be TRBD2 (6 bases). CDR3 length: 15 amino acids. V was trimmed by 5 bases and J by 8 bases, leaving 19 bases between them. The germline gives CDR1 MDHEN, CDR2 SYDVKM. The CDR3 protein is CASSGLSGEMDEQFF. Here the CDR3 DNA reads TGTGCCAGCAGTGGTCTCTCGGGAGAGATGGATGAGCAGTTCTTC.

The chain has TRBV19 and TRBJ2-2; TRBD1 is a possible D gene (6 bases). Germline values: CDR1 LNHDA, CDR2 SQIVND (reference sequence). The CDR3 consists of 15 residues. Trimming cost V 9 bases and J 1 base, with 15 bases left between them. This CDR3 is CASESRDMNTGELFF. The CDR3 DNA follows: TGTGCCAGCGAGAGCCGGGACATGAACACCGGGGAGCTGTTTTTT.

The rearrangement links TRBV28 to TRBJ2-3; 7 bases are a match to TRBD2. CDR1 is MDHEN, CDR2 SYDVKM, per germline. This CDR3 has 16 amino acids. V lost 4 bases, J lost 6 bases, and 13 bases stayed unmatched. The CDR3 coding sequence is TGTGCCAGCAGTTCCCCGGGGGGTTCAAGCTTTGATACGCAGTATTTT. It translates to CASSSPGGSSFDTQYF.

V and J are TRBV11-2 and TRBJ2-2; maybe TRBD1 (6 bases). The germline V gene has CDR1 SGHAT and CDR2 FQNNGV. The CDR3 contains 16 residues. V lost 2 bases to trimming and J lost 3 bases, with 13 bases between them. The CDR3 region is CASSLSSRGDTGELFF. The CDR3 DNA sequence: TGTGCCAGCAGCTTAAGTTCCAGGGGAGACACCGGGGAGCTGTTTTTT.

This clone was recorded a few times. This chain connects TRBV7-9 to TRBJ1-1, with 9 bases aligning to TRBD1. Germline assignment: CDR1 SEHNR and CDR2 FQNEAQ (reference sequence). The junction had 5 bases not matched to a gene; V was cut back by 0 bases and J by 3 bases. The CDR3 length is 16 residues. This CDR3 reads CASSLARRTGDTEAFF. Written as DNA, the CDR3 is TGTGCCAGCAGCTTAGCGAGGCGGACAGGGGACACTGAAGCTTTCTTT. Based on the CDR3 plus reference TRBV7-9 and TRBJ1-1, the full variable domain is DTGVSQNPRHKITKRGQNVTFRCDPISEHNRLYWYRQTLGQGPEFLTYFQNEAQLEKSRLLSDRFSAERPKGSFSTLEIQRTEQGDSAMYLCASSLARRTGDTEAFFGQGTRLTVV.